What follows are 25 T cell receptor beta chains derived from one specimen sequenced in a study of PD-1 blockade in classical Hodgkin lymphoma. Produced via immunoSEQ multiplex PCR; TCRdb's table is partial and in-frame only. The table lists tens of thousands of clones, around 82% of them singletons. This sample's time point: cycle 4 day 1 (C4D1), after 6 weeks of nivolumab. Relapse after autologous stem cell transplantation occurred in every patient, and brentuximab vedotin exposure varied. This specimen was peripheral blood mononuclear cells (PBMCs), taken before the fourth cycle of nivolumab. The receptors stem from a human donor with classical Hodgkin lymphoma.

The chain combines TRBV28 with TRBJ1-2, with D unclear. The V end was cut by 5 bases, the J end by 3 bases, with 16 bases between. Germline CDR1 MDHEN, CDR2 SYDVKM. This CDR3 comprises 15 residues. CDR3 in amino acids: CASSPRRVKDYGYTF. The CDR3 bases are TGTGCCAGCAGTCCCCGAAGGGTAAAAGACTATGGCTACACCTTC.

This clone was seen only a few times. The chain recombines TRBV28 with TRBJ1-1, with D possibly matching TRBD1 (5 bases). The V end lost 5 bases, the J end lost 1 base, and 17 bases lay between the germline ends. CDR3 size: 16 residues. Looked up from germline, CDR1 is MDHEN and CDR2 is SYDVKM. CDR3 in DNA: TGTGCCAGCAGTCCAGGGTGGGGGAGGTGGAACACTGAAGCTTTCTTT. This translates into CASSPGWGRWNTEAFF. The full variable domain, with the rest looked up from reference TRBV28 and TRBJ1-1, is DVKVTQSSRYLVKRTGEKVFLECVQDMDHENMFWYRQDPGLGLRLIYFSYDVKMKEKGDIPEGYSVSREKKERFSLILESASTNQTSMYLCASSPGWGRWNTEAFFGQGTRLTVV.

By share, this clone ranks as medium-sized. The V gene is TRBV5-6, the J gene TRBJ2-7; no firm D call. The CDR3 covers 13 residues. With 5 bases removed from V and 4 bases from J, the gap between germline ends came to 13 bases. CDR1 is SGHDT, CDR2 YYEEEE, per germline. CDR3 residues: CASSPGPNYEQYF. The CDR3 coding sequence is TGTGCCAGCAGTCCGGGCCCAAATTACGAGCAGTACTTC.

V usage is TRBV27 and J usage is TRBJ2-7; D might be TRBD1 or TRBD2, each matching 7 bases. Per germline, CDR1 MNHEY and CDR2 SMNVEV (reference sequence). The CDR3 loop spans 15 amino acids. V was trimmed by 6 bases and J by 0 bases, leaving 15 bases between them. The CDR3, as DNA: TGTGCCAGCAGCAGGGGGAGGGTAAACTCCTACGAGCAGTACTTC. This encodes CASSRGRVNSYEQYF.

This clone was observed once. This sequence joins TRBV4-1 and TRBJ2-2; tentative D call: TRBD1 (6 bases). Germline V gene data show CDR1 as MGHRA and CDR2 as YSYEKL. V gave up 5 bases and J gave up 0 bases, with 13 bases separating them. CDR3 length: 16 residues. The CDR3 nucleotides read TGCGCCAGCAGCATCACAGGGAATTCGAACACCGGGGAGCTGTTTTTT. Translation: CASSITGNSNTGELFF.

This clone occurred once. J is TRBJ2-7 and V is TRBV27; D is unclear. Germline lookup yields CDR1 MNHEY and CDR2 SMNVEV (reference sequence). CDR3 size: 14 residues. V lost 3 bases and J lost 3, with 12 bases in between. The CDR3 region has the DNA TGTGCCAGCAGTTTCATCGGCAGTAGCTACGAGCAGTACGTC. It specifies CASSFIGSSYEQYV.

The V gene is TRBV6-1, the J gene TRBJ2-7, with D unclear. The V end was cut by 5 bases, the J end by 1 base, with 12 bases between. CDR3 length equals 14 residues. Germline loops: CDR1 MNHNS, CDR2 SASEGT. The CDR3 loop reads CASSSQGQSYEQYF. The CDR3 nucleotides read TGTGCCAGCAGTTCCCAAGGGCAGTCCTACGAGCAGTACTTC.

The J gene is TRBJ1-1, the V gene TRBV4-3; D not certain. V shed 2 bases and J shed 0 bases, with 4 bases lying between them. The CDR3 consists of 13 residues. Germline assignment: CDR1 LGHNA and CDR2 YSLEER. The CDR3 DNA follows: TGCGCCAGCAGCCAATTCCTGAACACTGAAGCTTTCTTT. Protein: CASSQFLNTEAFF.

The chain combines TRBV28 with TRBJ2-5; TRBD1 matches at 8 bases. Germline CDR1 MDHEN, CDR2 SYDVKM. The CDR3 totals 14 residues. After removal of 5 bases from V and 6 bases from J, the junction contained 8 bases not matched to a gene. CDR3 in amino acids: CASSPRTGWQTQYF. CDR3 in DNA: TGTGCCAGCAGTCCCAGGACAGGGTGGCAGACCCAGTACTTC. The full variable domain, in which reference TRBV28 and TRBJ2-5 provide the parts outside the CDR3, is DVKVTQSSRYLVKRTGEKVFLECVQDMDHENMFWYRQDPGLGLRLIYFSYDVKMKEKGDIPEGYSVSREKKERFSLILESASTNQTSMYLCASSPRTGWQTQYFGPGTRLLVL.

CDR3 DNA sequence: TGTGCCAGCAGCTTGGGTGTTGGGACTAGCGGGAGCGAGCAGTACTTC. Amino acids: CASSLGVGTSGSEQYF. The J gene is TRBJ2-7, the V gene TRBV5-6; 14 nucleotides match TRBD2. With 0 bases clipped from V and 6 bases from J, the junction kept 5 bases outside the gene matches. Germline CDR1 SGHDT, CDR2 YYEEEE. The CDR3 sequence is 16 residues long.

By share of the sample, this clone is medium-sized. The chain uses TRBV9 and TRBJ2-2, with 7 bases fitting TRBD2. With 5 bases clipped from V and 0 bases from J, the junction kept 7 bases outside the gene matches. The CDR3 consists of 16 residues. Looked up from germline, CDR1 is SGDLS and CDR2 is YYNGEE. CDR3 sequence reads: CASSAHAGANTGELFF. CDR3 nucleotides: TGTGCCAGCAGTGCCCATGCGGGGGCGAACACCGGGGAGCTGTTTTTT. The complete variable domain, with remaining parts taken from reference TRBV9 and TRBJ2-2, reads DSGVTQTPKHLITATGQRVTLRCSPRSGDLSVYWYQQSLDQGLQFLIQYYNGEERAKGNILERFSAQQFPDLHSELNLSSLELGDSALYFCASSAHAGANTGELFFGEGSRLTVL.

The V call is TRBV7-2, the J call TRBJ2-7; 10 bases map to TRBD2. J lost 4 bases, V lost 2 bases, and 11 bases had no gene match. This CDR3 is 17 amino acids long. Germline CDR1 and CDR2: SGHTA and FQGNSA. CDR3 in DNA: TGTGCCAGCAGCTTATCCCCGAGCGGGGGGGGGCGGTACGAGCAGTACTTC. This codes for CASSLSPSGGGRYEQYF.

In its sample, this clone ranks as medium-sized. V usage is TRBV4-3 and J usage is TRBJ2-6, with D unclear. Germline V gene lookup returns CDR1 LGHNA and CDR2 YSLEER. V was shortened by 0 bases and J by 0 bases, with 9 bases between the two germline ends. The CDR3 length is 17 residues. CDR3 sequence reads: CASSQEIRGSGANVLTF. Here the CDR3 DNA reads TGCGCCAGCAGCCAAGAAATCCGCGGCTCTGGGGCCAACGTCCTGACTTTC.

The rearrangement uses TRBV6-1 and TRBJ1-5, with 8 bases lining up with TRBD1. The CDR3 runs to 15 residues. Germline V gene lookup returns CDR1 MNHNS and CDR2 SASEGT. V lost 6 bases, J lost 1 base, and 5 bases stayed unmatched. CDR3 bases: TGTGCCAGCAGGGGGGACAGGCTGAGCAATCAGCCCCAGCATTTT. The encoded protein is CASRGDRLSNQPQHF.

This clone appeared a single time. The chain employs TRBV28 and TRBJ1-3; TRBD1 might be the D (6 bases). In germline, CDR1 is MDHEN, CDR2 SYDVKM. The CDR3 runs 15 residues. With 5 bases removed from V and 5 bases from J, the gap between germline ends came to 16 bases. This CDR3 is CASSVGGFRRNTIYF. CDR3 DNA sequence: TGTGCCAGCAGTGTAGGGGGTTTTCGACGAAACACCATATATTTT.

The sample holds one count of this clone. The gene calls are TRBV5-1 and TRBJ1-4, with D unresolved. Trimming stripped 5 bases from V and 3 bases from J, with 8 bases between. The CDR3 has 13 amino acids. The germline V gene encodes CDR1 SGHRS and CDR2 YFSETQ. CDR3 loop: CASSWIPNEKLFF. The CDR3 region has the DNA TGCGCCAGCAGTTGGATTCCTAATGAAAAACTGTTTTTT.

This sequence joins TRBV10-3 and TRBJ2-3; 8 bases map to TRBD2. CDR1 and CDR2 (germline): ENHRY, SYGVKD. J was trimmed by 4 bases and V by 2 bases; bases with no gene match: 5. The CDR3 loop spans 15 amino acids. The CDR3 sequence is CAISEERETADTQYF. As DNA, the CDR3 is TGTGCCATCAGTGAGGAGCGGGAGACAGCAGATACGCAGTATTTT.

This chain joins TRBV19 and TRBJ1-1, with 7 nucleotides matching TRBD1. Trimming removed 6 bases from V and 5 bases from J; junction bases left unmatched: 6. Germline V gene data show CDR1 as LNHDA and CDR2 as SQIVND (reference sequence). CDR3 length equals 13 residues. Here the CDR3 DNA reads TGTGCCAGTAGGACAGGGCGGGGGACTGAAGCTTTCTTT. Amino acid sequence: CASRTGRGTEAFF.

The chain couples TRBV10-3 to TRBJ1-1; D is unresolved. Germline lookup yields CDR1 ENHRY and CDR2 SYGVKD. The V end lost 2 bases, the J end lost 0 bases, and 7 bases lay between the germline ends. The CDR3 sequence is 14 residues long. Here the CDR3 reads CAISERPMNTEAFF. CDR3 nucleotides: TGTGCCATCAGTGAGAGACCCATGAACACTGAAGCTTTCTTT.

As to this clone: The junction departs from the called germline gene at one end, perhaps through a read error. The chain is built from TRBV5-4 and TRBJ2-7; D perhaps matches TRBD1 (6 bases). This CDR3 comprises 12 residues. Per germline, CDR1 SGHNT and CDR2 YYREEE (reference sequence). CDR3 coding DNA: TGTGCCAGCAGCTTGGTGGGGTCGACAGGAACCTTC. It codes for CASSLVGSTGTF.

This clone was picked up a small number of times. The CDR3 reads CASTEGDRGHF. CDR3 DNA sequence: TGTGCCAGTACCGAGGGGGACAGGGGGCATTTT. This chain links TRBV19 with TRBJ1-5; 10 bases agree with TRBD1. The V gene end was trimmed by 7 bases and the J gene end by 15 bases; junction bases not matched to a gene: 6. Germline V lookup: CDR1 LNHDA, CDR2 SQIVND (reference sequence). The CDR3 contains 11 residues.

The rearrangement links TRBV6-6 to TRBJ2-6; perhaps D is TRBD1 or TRBD2 (5 bases each). V was trimmed by 0 bases and J by 5 bases, leaving 11 bases between them. Germline-derived CDR1 and CDR2 are MNHNY and SVGAGI (reference sequence). This CDR3 is 16 amino acids long. CDR3 residues: CASSYSRGDWANVLTF. The CDR3, as DNA: TGTGCCAGCAGTTACTCGAGGGGTGACTGGGCCAACGTCCTGACTTTC.

This chain connects TRBV28 to TRBJ2-1; 9 nucleotides match TRBD2. V lost 3 bases to trimming and J lost 3 bases; unmatched junction nucleotides: 15. Per germline, CDR1 MDHEN and CDR2 SYDVKM. The CDR3 extends over 19 amino acids. The CDR3 DNA is TGTGCCAGCAGTTTCGAGACAGGGAGAGTAGCGGGAGTCTACAATGAGCAGTTCTTC. Translating gives CASSFETGRVAGVYNEQFF.

J is TRBJ2-3 and V is TRBV1; the DNA was not compared with TRBD2, the D call given in the table. TRBV1 is reported as a pseudogene. This CDR3 has 15 amino acids. CDR3 sequence: CTSSQGLAVTDTQYF. DNA for the CDR3: TGCACCAGCAGCCAAGGCCTAGCGGTCACAGATACGCAGTATTTT.

The chain has TRBV4-3 and TRBJ2-1; D may be TRBD2 (6 bases). The CDR3 is made up of 15 amino acids. Germline loops: CDR1 LGHNA, CDR2 YSLEER. V shed 11 bases and J shed 2 bases, with 19 bases lying between them. In nucleotides, the CDR3 is TGCGCCTCCTCGTTGGACTATTCGCCCTACAATGAGCAGTTCTTC. As protein: CASSLDYSPYNEQFF.